The clone carrying this TCR beta chain was counted between two and nine times. Its specificity is unknown. The record originates from a study of cytomegalovirus exposure and HLA in healthy donors. Findings and caveats of the study: The study assumed roughly uniform donor sequencing depth for presence/absence analyses. Associated with cytomegalovirus, according to the listing, were about 160 TCR beta chains. Later on, a genetic analysis was performed. It linked a missense variant in DCLRE1C with V- and J-gene trimming of TCR beta. Later analysis showed TCR association rates varying by HLA locus, highest for DRB1 and lowest for HLA-C.

Germline CDR1 is MDHEN and CDR2 is SYDVKM. The V end was cut by 2 bases, the J end by 4 bases, with 5 bases between. The CDR3 runs 12 residues. The PCR had 60 Vbeta and 13 Jbeta primers. Data came from immunoSEQ multiplex PCR; TCRdb stores just in-frame clones and leaves some out. The data show approximately 100,000 clones, over 75% seen once. The sequencing input was PBMCs. This chain joins TRBV28 and TRBJ1-1; D gene ambiguous. The TCR comes from a man in his 60s in good health and CMV-seronegative. Here the CDR3 reads CASSLPSTEAFF. The CDR3, as DNA: TGTGCCAGCAGTTTACCCAGCACTGAAGCTTTCTTT. Drawing the rest from reference TRBV28 and TRBJ1-1, the complete variable domain is DVKVTQSSRYLVKRTGEKVFLECVQDMDHENMFWYRQDPGLGLRLIYFSYDVKMKEKGDIPEGYSVSREKKERFSLILESASTNQTSMYLCASSLPSTEAFFGQGTRLTVV.